The rows below give T cell receptor beta chains drawn from one sample of a study of cytomegalovirus exposure and HLA in healthy donors. Profiled with immunoSEQ multiplex PCR; TCRdb holds only in-frame clones, not every one. The table counts about 58,000 clones; approximately 4.3% lies in the top ten. The sample comprised PBMCs. All receptors come from a male donor in good health and CMV-seronegative. CDR3s include the opening cysteine and the closing phenylalanine or tryptophan. The D gene is left open where the match is weak. Part of the rows lack a size; the others show once, few, many or a class for expanded clones.

>.|TRBJ2-1|TRBD2|TRBV7-9
CASSLAAGGENEQFF
TGTGCCAGCAGCTTAGCCGCGGGGGGTGAGAATGAGCAGTTCTTC
>.|TRBJ2-7|.|TRBV7-9
CASSLGTVLYEQYF
TGTGCCAGCAGCTTAGGGACAGTGCTCTACGAGCAGTACTTC
>.|TRBJ2-5|TRBD2|TRBV19
CASSMTSGRMEETQYF
TGTGCCAGTAGTATGACTAGCGGGAGAATGGAGGAGACCCAGTACTTC
>.|TRBJ1-2|.|TRBV6-1
CASSDWTAYGYTF
TGTGCCAGCAGTGACTGGACAGCCTATGGCTACACCTTC
>.|TRBJ2-1|TRBD1|TRBV7-2
CASSRGGPSYNEQFF
TGTGCCAGCAGCCGAGGGGGCCCGAGCTACAATGAGCAGTTCTTC
>.|TRBJ2-4|TRBD1|TRBV4-1
CASSQERGTAAKNIQYF
TGCGCCAGCAGCCAAGAGAGGGGGACAGCTGCCAAAAACATTCAGTACTTC
>.|TRBJ1-1|TRBD1|TRBV28
CASSAPDRERPFF
TGTGCCAGCAGCGCCCCTGACAGGGAGAGACCTTTCTTT
>.|TRBJ2-3|TRBD1|TRBV5-4
CASSLVGQGARYTQYF
TGTGCCAGCAGCTTGGTGGGGCAGGGGGCAAGGTATACGCAGTATTTT
>.|TRBJ2-3|TRBD1|TRBV4-1
CASSQEDRGPDTQYF
TGCGCCAGCAGCCAAGAAGACAGGGGGCCCGATACGCAGTATTTT
>.|TRBJ2-6|TRBD1|TRBV7-9
CASSLGTGWGSGANVLTF
TGTGCCAGCAGCTTAGGGACAGGGTGGGGCTCTGGGGCCAACGTCCTGACTTTC
>.|TRBJ2-1|TRBD2|TRBV10-3
CAISEREGNNEQFF
TGTGCCATTTCTGAGCGGGAGGGTAACAATGAGCAGTTCTTC
>.|TRBJ2-7|.|TRBV19
CASSMQGGSYEQYF
TGTGCCAGTAGTATGCAGGGTGGCTCCTACGAGCAGTACTTC
>.|TRBJ2-1|TRBD2|TRBV11-2
CASSRTSGNIDNEQFF
TGTGCCAGCAGCCGGACTAGCGGGAATATTGACAATGAGCAGTTCTTC
>.|TRBJ2-1|TRBD2|TRBV7-8
CASSSWTSGRGSYNEQFF
TGTGCCAGCAGCTCCTGGACTAGCGGGAGAGGGTCCTACAATGAGCAGTTCTTC
>.|TRBJ2-3|.|TRBV28
CASSLGESTDTQYF
TGTGCCAGCAGTCTTGGGGAGAGCACAGATACGCAGTATTTT
>.|TRBJ1-2|.|TRBV30
CAWSHRDNTVRRFGYTF
TGTGCCTGGTCCCACCGGGACAACACCGTCCGGAGATTTGGCTACACCTTC
>.|TRBJ2-5|TRBD1|TRBV6-1
CASRGQGQETQYF
TGTGCCAGCAGAGGACAGGGGCAAGAGACCCAGTACTTC
>.|TRBJ2-7|.|TRBV18
CASSPAGSYYEQYF
TGTGCCAGCTCACCGGCGGGGTCCTACTACGAGCAGTACTTC
>.|TRBJ2-1|.|TRBV9
CASSTPNKGDEQFF
TGTGCCAGCAGCACACCTAACAAGGGGGACGAGCAGTTCTTC
>.|TRBJ2-4|TRBD2|TRBV9
CASSAGGGRNIQYF
TGTGCCAGCAGCGCGGGGGGGGGTCGGAACATTCAGTACTTC
>.|TRBJ1-1|.|TRBV5-1
CASSSQNTEAFF
TGCGCCAGCAGCTCCCAGAACACTGAAGCTTTCTTT
>.|TRBJ2-7|.|TRBV4-1
CASSQVTGTAYEQYF
TGCGCCAGCAGCCAAGTAACAGGGACGGCCTACGAGCAGTACTTC
>.|TRBJ2-2|.|TRBV18
CASAPQLGGNTGELFF
TGTGCCAGCGCACCCCAGCTGGGGGGGAACACCGGGGAGCTGTTTTTT
>.|TRBJ2-7|TRBD2|TRBV7-9
CASSLSGGSYEQYF
TGTGCCAGCAGCTTAAGCGGGGGTTCCTACGAGCAGTACTTC
>.|TRBJ2-1|.|TRBV19
CASSIGRQGQFF
TGTGCCAGTAGTATAGGTAGGCAGGGCCAGTTCTTC
>.|TRBJ1-1|.|TRBV27
CASSYWSGTEAFF
TGTGCCAGCAGCTACTGGAGCGGGACTGAAGCTTTCTTT
>.|TRBJ2-2|.|TRBV5-5
CASSAQGGHTGELFF
TGTGCCAGCAGCGCGCAGGGGGGACACACCGGGGAGCTGTTTTTT
>.|TRBJ1-5|.|TRBV7-9
CASSPGHLKSNQPQHF
TGTGCCAGCAGCCCCGGACACCTGAAAAGCAATCAGCCCCAGCATTTT
>.|TRBJ2-7|.|TRBV6-6
CASRNRGEQYF
TGTGCCAGCAGAAATAGGGGCGAGCAGTACTTC
>.|TRBJ2-7|.|TRBV5-4
CASSLDPGSAYEQYF
TGTGCCAGCAGCTTGGATCCAGGGTCGGCCTACGAGCAGTACTTC
>.|TRBJ2-2|.|TRBV6-5
CASSYSFTGSTGELFF
TGTGCCAGCAGTTACTCCTTTACGGGGAGCACCGGGGAGCTGTTTTTT
>.|TRBJ2-7|.|TRBV5-5
CASSLAPGFTYEQYF
TGTGCCAGCAGCTTGGCTCCCGGTTTCACCTACGAGCAGTACTTC
>.|TRBJ2-7|TRBD2|TRBV7-3
CASSLAGGPQYEQYF
TGTGCCAGCAGCTTAGCGGGGGGGCCTCAGTACGAGCAGTACTTC
>.|TRBJ2-3|TRBD2|TRBV7-2
CASSLTSGRAGTDTQYF
TGTGCCAGCAGCTTGACTAGCGGGAGGGCCGGCACAGATACGCAGTATTTT
>.|TRBJ2-7|TRBD2|TRBV28
CASNSGGRVTEQYF
TGTGCCAGCAATTCGGGTGGGAGGGTTACCGAGCAGTACTTC
>.|TRBJ1-1|TRBD1|TRBV29-1
CSVVGQGRAEAFF
TGCAGCGTAGTTGGACAGGGACGCGCTGAAGCTTTCTTT
>medium-sized|TRBJ1-1|.|TRBV11-2
CASSLSPREDTEAFF
TGTGCCAGCAGTCTAAGCCCCAGGGAGGACACTGAAGCTTTCTTT
>.|TRBJ1-2|.|TRBV4-1
CASSRDPVYGYTF
TGCGCCAGCAGCCGAGACCCCGTCTATGGCTACACCTTC
>.|TRBJ2-7|TRBD1|TRBV28
CASRGTEGEQYF
TGTGCCAGCAGGGGGACAGAAGGTGAGCAGTACTTC
>.|TRBJ2-7|.|TRBV7-2
CASSLAHREGNEQYF
TGTGCCAGCAGCTTAGCGCACAGGGAGGGAAACGAGCAGTACTTC
>.|TRBJ2-7|.|TRBV10-1
CASSAGWAPLDYEQYF
TGCGCCAGCAGTGCGGGGTGGGCCCCCCTCGACTACGAGCAGTACTTC
>.|TRBJ2-5|TRBD1|TRBV6-6
CASTRTGRWETQYF
TGTGCCAGCACCCGGACAGGGAGATGGGAGACCCAGTACTTC
>.|TRBJ2-3|.|TRBV5-1
CASSLTGDYSTDTQYF
TGCGCCAGCAGCTTGACGGGAGACTATAGCACAGATACGCAGTATTTT
>.|TRBJ1-3|TRBD1|TRBV6-5
CASGTGTAGNTIYF
TGTGCCAGCGGTACTGGGACAGCCGGAAACACCATATATTTT